The 9 T cell receptor beta chains presented below share a single source sample, sequenced in a study of cytomegalovirus exposure and HLA in healthy donors. 13 Jbeta primers and 60 Vbeta primers were used for the PCR. Profiling relied on immunoSEQ multiplex PCR, and the TCRdb table lists in-frame clones only, not all of them. This repertoire shows over 75,000 clones, around 64% found once; its top ten account for roughly 2%. The sample taken for sequencing was PBMCs. These receptors originate from a human donor in good health.

The rearrangement joins TRBV4-3 to TRBJ1-1, with D hard to call. V was cut by 0 bases and J by 5 bases, with 13 bases left in between. CDR1 LGHNA and CDR2 YSLEER come from the germline V gene. The CDR3 has 15 residues. The CDR3 reads CASSQDPLTGTEAFF. Written as DNA, the CDR3 is TGCGCCAGCAGCCAAGATCCTCTCACGGGGACTGAAGCTTTCTTT.

This rearrangement joins TRBV5-1 to TRBJ1-4; D is unclear. V lost 5 bases to trimming and J lost 0 bases, with 14 bases between them. Germline CDR1 reads SGHRS; CDR2 reads YFSETQ. CDR3 size: 16 residues. CDR3 coding DNA: TGCGCCAGCAGGCGCGGTACACCTTCAACTAATGAAAAACTGTTTTTT. This sequence encodes CASRRGTPSTNEKLFF.

The chain combines TRBV2 with TRBJ1-2, with D uncertain. Germline V gene lookup returns CDR1 SNHLY and CDR2 FYNNEI. V lost 4 bases to trimming and J lost 7 bases, with 19 bases between them. CDR3 length equals 15 residues. CDR3 nucleotides: TGTGCCAGCAGTGCATCCCACGGGGTGGGTAGTGGCTACACCTTC. It yields the protein CASSASHGVGSGYTF.

V usage is TRBV6-4 and J usage is TRBJ2-1; TRBD1 matches at 9 bases. This CDR3 region has 13 residues. The germline gives CDR1 MRHNA, CDR2 SNTAGT. V shed 6 bases, J shed 8 bases, and the junction held 5 bases outside the gene matches. The CDR3 coding sequence is TGTGCCAGCAGCCTGGACAGGGGCGATGAGCAGTTCTTC. Its translation is CASSLDRGDEQFF.

The chain couples TRBV6-6 to TRBJ1-1; 7 bases match TRBD1. The germline V gene encodes CDR1 MNHNY and CDR2 SVGAGI (reference sequence). The CDR3 runs 11 residues. V shed 6 bases and J 10 bases; nucleotides not matched to a gene: 5. CDR3 protein: CASSPTGIAFF. Here the CDR3 DNA reads TGTGCCAGCAGCCCGACAGGGATAGCTTTCTTT.

The J gene is TRBJ2-7, the V gene TRBV5-6; a weak D match, TRBD1 (5 bases). The CDR3 is made up of 14 amino acids. The germline V gene has CDR1 SGHDT and CDR2 YYEEEE. V lost 4 bases and J 2 bases, leaving 13 bases between the germline ends. DNA of the CDR3: TGTGCCAGCAGCCCCGGACACTTTACCTACGAGCAGTACTTC. It yields the protein CASSPGHFTYEQYF.

There are a few counts of this clone. The rearrangement joins TRBV27 to TRBJ2-3; 8 bases line up with TRBD2. V shed 0 bases, J shed 5 bases, and the junction held 4 bases outside the gene matches. The V gene's germline CDR1 is MNHEY and CDR2 SMNVEV (reference sequence). The CDR3 has 15 amino acids. CDR3 in amino acids: CASSLSAGAVDTQYF. The CDR3 DNA reads as TGTGCCAGCAGTTTATCAGCGGGGGCTGTAGATACGCAGTATTTT.

The CDR3 region has the DNA TGTGCCAGCAGCTTAGAGTCTAGGAATAGGAGAGAGCAGTACTTC. It encodes CASSLESRNRREQYF. The chain is built from TRBV13 and TRBJ2-7; D is ambiguous. Germline V gives CDR1 PRHDT, CDR2 FYEKMQ (reference sequence). Trimming removed 1 base from V and 7 bases from J, with 17 bases in between. This CDR3 region has 15 residues.

This clone appeared a few times. This rearrangement joins TRBV5-1 to TRBJ2-5; D unclear. Germline assignment: CDR1 SGHRS and CDR2 YFSETQ. The V end lost 1 base, the J end lost 11 bases, and 9 bases lay between the germline ends. The CDR3 runs to 11 residues. CDR3 in amino acids: CASSLTEEQYF. CDR3 bases: TGCGCCAGCAGCTTGACTGAAGAGCAGTACTTC.